The source of this T cell receptor beta chain is a study of blood T cells in healthy people across ages. Germline CDR1 DFQATT, CDR2 SNEGSKA (reference sequence). V was pared by 5 bases and J by 10 bases, with 15 bases between. CDR3 length: 12 residues. Points on this clonotype: Its antigen is undetermined.

The authors ran a second PCR of about 6 to 11 cycles using a sample-barcoded 5' primer and a J-beta primer mix. Using its own MiXCR run on the 5' RACE reads, TCRdb lists one record per CDR3 protein. This sample carries roughly 1.6 million distinct CDR3 sequences, almost 35% of them seen once, and the ten largest clones take over 9%. Study-level results: In the absence of known donor CMV status, changes in expanded clonotypes were possibly confounded.

Per sample, no less than 6 micrograms of total RNA were extracted. The sequence was obtained from a woman aged 25 to 39 in good health. The sample taken for sequencing was blood. This chain joins TRBV20-1 and TRBJ2-1; D remains unclear. The CDR3 sequence is CSAGVPESEQFF. CDR3 sequence (DNA): TGCAGTGCTGGGGTGCCGGAGTCGGAGCAGTTCTTC.